The present TCR beta chain was sequenced within a study of blood T cell repertoires in COVID-19. The V segment lost 7 bases and the J segment 1 base; nucleotides outside the gene matches: 13. CDR3 length equals 19 residues. Germline V gene data show CDR1 as MDHEN and CDR2 as SYDVKM. Authors' analysis steps: From reference gene primer amplification, estimates of nucleated cell counts were derived. Libraries were prepared by immunoSEQ multiplex PCR; TCRdb keeps only in-frame clonotypes and omits some of them. V and J calls and clone size are copied from that table; D and trimming were computed from the DNA. The repertoire holds around 200,000 clones, with about 85% as singletons.

The source material was PBMCs or T cells enriched from blood (not recorded which). This TCR was recovered from a man between 35 and 55 years old who had recovered from COVID-19. The chain employs TRBV28 and TRBJ1-6; 10 bases line up with TRBD1. The CDR3 loop is CASNRRGTGAVSYNSPLHF. The CDR3 DNA reads TGTGCCAGCAACCGTCGTGGGACAGGGGCTGTGTCCTATAATTCACCCCTCCACTTT.